This is a list of T cell receptor beta chains from one sample in a study of T cell responses to AZD1222 COVID-19 vaccine. The data were produced by immunoSEQ multiplex PCR, yet TCRdb's version contains in-frame clones alone and is incomplete. The sample holds approximately 90,000 clones, 80% to 90% seen once. The sample was peripheral blood, taken on day 0 of AZD1222 vaccination. Receptor source: an adult in good health. The CDR3 runs from the conserved cysteine through the conserved F or W.

j_call: TRBJ1-2
cdr3_length: 16
v_call: TRBV18
cdr3_aa: CASSPQAVGKRYGYTF

j_call: TRBJ2-4
cdr3_length: 15
v_call: TRBV10-3
cdr3_aa: CAISDRPSVKNIQYF

j_call: TRBJ2-5
cdr3_length: 14
v_call: TRBV4-2
cdr3_aa: CASSLPGQMGTQYF

j_call: TRBJ2-7
cdr3_length: 16
v_call: TRBV24-1
cdr3_aa: CATSAPGLRESYEQYF

j_call: TRBJ2-1
cdr3_length: 15
v_call: TRBV5-1
cdr3_aa: CASSLASISYNEQFF

j_call: TRBJ2-1
cdr3_length: 12
v_call: TRBV3-1/TRBV3-2
cdr3_aa: CASSQARGQTFF

j_call: TRBJ1-1
cdr3_length: 15
v_call: TRBV9
cdr3_aa: CASSVEGEMNTEAFF

j_call: TRBJ1-2
cdr3_length: 10
v_call: TRBV19
cdr3_aa: CASMGNGYTF

j_call: TRBJ1-6
cdr3_length: 16
v_call: TRBV6-1
cdr3_aa: CASSATRGRGWSPLHF

j_call: TRBJ1-2
cdr3_length: 15
v_call: TRBV11-1
cdr3_aa: CASSLSRATNYGYTF

j_call: TRBJ2-4
cdr3_length: 20
v_call: TRBV5-5
cdr3_aa: CASSLYDPVPSVVTKNIQYF

j_call: TRBJ1-4
cdr3_length: 15
v_call: TRBV7-9
cdr3_aa: CASSLRQATNEKLFF

j_call: TRBJ2-5
cdr3_length: 15
v_call: TRBV11-2
cdr3_aa: CASSLDIQGFETQYF

j_call: TRBJ1-2
cdr3_length: 14
v_call: TRBV27
cdr3_aa: CASRHQGNDYGYTF

j_call: TRBJ1-2
cdr3_length: 16
v_call: TRBV7-2
cdr3_aa: CASSSHSTGGYYGYTF

j_call: TRBJ2-1
cdr3_length: 10
v_call: TRBV6-1
cdr3_aa: CASSETSGFF

j_call: TRBJ1-1
cdr3_length: 14
v_call: TRBV20-1
cdr3_aa: CSASGTDRNTEAFF

j_call: TRBJ1-1
cdr3_length: 12
v_call: TRBV19
cdr3_aa: CASSIDRVATFF

j_call: TRBJ1-2
cdr3_length: 12
v_call: TRBV29-1
cdr3_aa: CSAGEQQLGYTF

j_call: TRBJ2-6
cdr3_length: 16
v_call: TRBV18
cdr3_aa: CASSPSGGSGANVLTF

j_call: TRBJ1-2
cdr3_length: 14
v_call: TRBV2
cdr3_aa: CASRRDGTNYGYTF

j_call: TRBJ2-3
cdr3_length: 12
v_call: TRBV30
cdr3_aa: CAWRTGVGTQYF

j_call: TRBJ2-5
cdr3_length: 15
v_call: TRBV15
cdr3_aa: CATSRDPAVWETQYF

j_call: TRBJ1-5
cdr3_length: 14
v_call: TRBV15
cdr3_aa: CATSRSGGYQPQHF

j_call: TRBJ1-1
cdr3_length: 16
v_call: TRBV5-1
cdr3_aa: CASSLVSGGTGTEAFF

j_call: TRBJ1-1
cdr3_length: 16
v_call: TRBV4-2
cdr3_aa: CASSQEGQGANTEAFF